Given below is one TCR beta chain in context. The antigen remains unidentified. Using its own MiXCR run on the reads, TCRdb lists one record per CDR3 protein. The data show under 500,000 distinct CDR3 sequences, 42% seen once. The data are from a study of T cell repertoires in cytomegalovirus infection. Across the study: CMV infection together with matching HLA type was indicated by public TCR beta signatures. Findings of the study overall: HLA-C-restricted CMV clonotypes gave the most frequent clonotype in two of eight donors.

Per germline, CDR1 SGHTA and CDR2 FQGNSA. This CDR3 is built from 12 residues. V was cut by 8 bases and J by 10 bases, with 16 bases left in between. Specimen: cultured PBMCs, collected from culture after CMV antigen stimulation. The source is a human donor in good health (CMV status not recorded). Some clones in this sample may be carry-over from other donors' samples. This chain joins TRBV7-2 and TRBJ2-3; tentatively, D is TRBD1 (5 bases). In DNA, the CDR3 is TGTGCCAGCTTGACAGTTGGTGGAGCGCAGTATTTT. Encoded protein: CASLTVGGAQYF.